Here is one T cell receptor (beta chain) with its context. Its antigen is unidentified. This entry comes from a study of shared clonotypes between healthy human individuals. Overall study results and limits: Clonotype sharing among donors likely depends on sequencing depth. Only blood was sampled, and tissue TCR repertoires likely differ from blood ones. The diversity represented, both genetic and in exposure history, was limited by few donors.

This CDR3 has 22 amino acids. CDR1 and CDR2 (germline): LNHNV, YYDKDF (reference sequence). Trimming cost V 0 bases and J 1 base; bases outside gene matches: 23. Method: immunoSEQ multiplex PCR; TCRdb's copy keeps in-frame clones and lacks some. This table has some 530,000 clones, about 72% appearing once. Sample: PBMCs. V is TRBV15 and J is TRBJ2-7; 8 bases are a match to TRBD1. The receptor comes from a woman aged 40 to 50 in good health. Some clones in this sample may be carry-over from other donors' samples. The CDR3 DNA reads as TGTGCCACCAGCAGAGATAGGGTGGGGACAGGACCCTGGCGGGCGGCATCCTACGAGCAGTACTTC. Its translation is CATSRDRVGTGPWRAASYEQYF.